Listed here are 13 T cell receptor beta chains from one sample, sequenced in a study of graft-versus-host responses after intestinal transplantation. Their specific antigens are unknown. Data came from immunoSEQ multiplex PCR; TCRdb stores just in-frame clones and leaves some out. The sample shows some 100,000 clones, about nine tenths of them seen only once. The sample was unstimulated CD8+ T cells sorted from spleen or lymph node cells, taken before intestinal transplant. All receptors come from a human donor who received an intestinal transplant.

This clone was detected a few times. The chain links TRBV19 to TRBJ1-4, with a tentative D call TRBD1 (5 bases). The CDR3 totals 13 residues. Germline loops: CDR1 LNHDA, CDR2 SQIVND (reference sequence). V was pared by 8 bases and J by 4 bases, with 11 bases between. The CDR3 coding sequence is TGTGCCAGTGGGGGGGAGGTTAATGAAAAACTGTTTTTT. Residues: CASGGEVNEKLFF.

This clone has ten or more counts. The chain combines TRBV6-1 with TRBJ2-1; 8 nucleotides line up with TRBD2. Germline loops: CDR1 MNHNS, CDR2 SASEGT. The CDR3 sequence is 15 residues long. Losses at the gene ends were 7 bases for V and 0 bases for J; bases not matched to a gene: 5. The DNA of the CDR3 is TGTGCCAGCACTAGCGGGCTCAGCTCCTACAATGAGCAGTTCTTC. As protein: CASTSGLSSYNEQFF.

For the CDR3, the DNA is TGCGCCAGCAGCCATGAAGGAATATCCTACGAGCAGTACTTC. Amino acid sequence: CASSHEGISYEQYF. The chain has TRBV4-1 and TRBJ2-7, with D hard to call. V was pared by 3 bases and J by 1 base, with 10 bases between. This CDR3 is 14 amino acids long. Germline V gene lookup returns CDR1 MGHRA and CDR2 YSYEKL.

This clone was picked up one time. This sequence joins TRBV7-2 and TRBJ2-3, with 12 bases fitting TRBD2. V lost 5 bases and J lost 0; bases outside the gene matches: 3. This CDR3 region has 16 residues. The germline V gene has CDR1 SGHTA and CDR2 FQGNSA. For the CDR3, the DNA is TGTGCCAGCAGCCTGGGGACTAGCGGGAGCACAGATACGCAGTATTTT. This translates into CASSLGTSGSTDTQYF.

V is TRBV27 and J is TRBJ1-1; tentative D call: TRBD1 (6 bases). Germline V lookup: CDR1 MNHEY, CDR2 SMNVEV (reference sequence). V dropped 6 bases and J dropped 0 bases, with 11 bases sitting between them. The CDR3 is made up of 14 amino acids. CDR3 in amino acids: CASRAGTLNTEAFF. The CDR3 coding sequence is TGTGCCAGCAGGGCCGGGACATTGAACACTGAAGCTTTCTTT.

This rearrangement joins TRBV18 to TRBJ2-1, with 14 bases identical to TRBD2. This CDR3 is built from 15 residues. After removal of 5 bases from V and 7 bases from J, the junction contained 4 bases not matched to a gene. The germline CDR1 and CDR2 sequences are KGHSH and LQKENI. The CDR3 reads CASSTGTSGRNEQFF. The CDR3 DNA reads TGTGCCAGCTCAACCGGGACTAGCGGGAGAAATGAGCAGTTCTTC. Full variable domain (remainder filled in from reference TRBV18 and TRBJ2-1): NAGVMQNPRHLVRRRGQEARLRCSPMKGHSHVYWYRQLPEEGLKFMVYLQKENIIDESGMPKERFSAEFPKEGPSILRIQQVVRGDSAAYFCASSTGTSGRNEQFFGPGTRLTVL.

The CDR3: CSVEYRDYGYTF. CDR3 sequence (DNA): TGCAGCGTTGAATACAGGGACTATGGCTACACCTTC. The gene calls are TRBV29-1 and TRBJ1-2; perhaps TRBD1 as D (6 bases). Trimming removed 2 bases from V and 3 bases from J, with 7 bases in between. The length of the CDR3 is 12 residues. Germline V gene lookup returns CDR1 SQVTM and CDR2 ANQGSEA.

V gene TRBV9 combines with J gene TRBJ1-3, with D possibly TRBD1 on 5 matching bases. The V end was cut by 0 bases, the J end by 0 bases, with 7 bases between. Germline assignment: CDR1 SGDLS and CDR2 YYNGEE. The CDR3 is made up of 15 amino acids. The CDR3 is CASSVAGNSGNTIYF. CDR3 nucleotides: TGTGCCAGCAGCGTAGCAGGGAACTCTGGAAACACCATATATTTT.

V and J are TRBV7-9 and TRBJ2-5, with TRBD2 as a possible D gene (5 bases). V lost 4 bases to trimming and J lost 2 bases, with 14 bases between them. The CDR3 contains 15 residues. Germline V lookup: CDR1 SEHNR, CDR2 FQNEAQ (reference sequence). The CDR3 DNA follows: TGTGCCAGCAGCTCAGTTCCCGGGATTCAAGAGACCCAGTACTTC. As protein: CASSSVPGIQETQYF.

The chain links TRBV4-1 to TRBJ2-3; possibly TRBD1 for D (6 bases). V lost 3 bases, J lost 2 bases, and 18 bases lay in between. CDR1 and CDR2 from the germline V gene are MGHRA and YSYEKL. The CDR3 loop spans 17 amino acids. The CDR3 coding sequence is TGCGCCAGCAGCCACCCGACAGGTACAATCTTCACAGATACGCAGTATTTT. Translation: CASSHPTGTIFTDTQYF.

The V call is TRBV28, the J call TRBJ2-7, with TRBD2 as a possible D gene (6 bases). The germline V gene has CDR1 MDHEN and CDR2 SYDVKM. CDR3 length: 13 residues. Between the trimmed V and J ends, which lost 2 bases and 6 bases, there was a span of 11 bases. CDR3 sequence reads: CASSLGLATEQYF. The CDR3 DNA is TGTGCCAGCAGTTTAGGGCTAGCGACCGAGCAGTACTTC.

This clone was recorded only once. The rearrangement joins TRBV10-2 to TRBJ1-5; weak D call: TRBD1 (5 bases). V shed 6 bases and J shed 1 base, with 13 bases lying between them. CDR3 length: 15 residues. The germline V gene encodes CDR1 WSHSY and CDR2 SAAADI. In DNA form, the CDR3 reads TGCGCCAGCAGCCTTTCCAGGGAAAGCAATCAGCCCCAGCATTTT. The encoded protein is CASSLSRESNQPQHF.

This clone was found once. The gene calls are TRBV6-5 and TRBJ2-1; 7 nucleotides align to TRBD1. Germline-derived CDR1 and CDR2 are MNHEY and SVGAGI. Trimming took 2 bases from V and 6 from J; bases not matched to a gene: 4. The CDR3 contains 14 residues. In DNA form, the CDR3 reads TGTGCCAGCAGTTACCCGGGACAGTTCAATGAGCAGTTCTTC. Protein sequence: CASSYPGQFNEQFF.